This entry features one T cell receptor (beta chain) sequence. Its specificity is not known. This sample stems from a study of cytomegalovirus exposure and HLA in healthy donors. Overall study findings and caveats: TCR clusters originating in the first cohort tended to co-occur in the 120 validation repertoires, according to a later analysis. The study designated around 150 TCR beta chains cytomegalovirus-associated.

TCRdb keeps only in-frame clones here, not all; method: immunoSEQ multiplex PCR. The table records some 180,000 clones, around nine tenths of them present only once. V was trimmed by 0 bases and J by 3 bases, leaving 9 bases between them. Germline lookup yields CDR1 LGHNA and CDR2 YSLEER. The CDR3 loop spans 15 amino acids. The TCR comes from a man aged 30 to 45 in good health and CMV-seropositive. Sequenced sample: PBMCs. The rearrangement joins TRBV4-3 to TRBJ2-1, with a tentative D call TRBD1 (5 bases). The CDR3 loop reads CASSQDSGNYNEQFF. CDR3 bases: TGCGCCAGCAGCCAAGATTCAGGGAACTACAATGAGCAGTTCTTC.